The 8 T cell receptor beta chains below all came from one sample that was sequenced in a study of T cells in Graves' hyperthyroidism and ophthalmopathy. Amplification targeted TCR beta CDR3 regions from RNA transcripts. TCR CDR3 underwent first-round RT-PCR with the HTBI primer set. TCRdb reanalysed the multiplex PCR reads using MiXCR and keeps one entry per CDR3 protein. Of about 690,000 distinct CDR3 sequences listed, roughly 17% were seen once; the top ten hold roughly 15%. The sample consisted of blood. All receptors derive from a man in his fifties with Graves' hyperthyroidism.

The chain combines TRBV6-5 with TRBJ2-7; D perhaps matches TRBD2 (5 bases). V shed 4 bases and J shed 7 bases, with 23 bases lying between them. The CDR3 is 16 amino acids. Germline V CDR1 and CDR2: MNHEY, SVGAGI. The CDR3 reads CASSCSSGTFLLEQYF. The CDR3 bases are TGTGCCAGCAGTTGCTCAAGCGGAACCTTCCTATTAGAGCAGTACTTC.

This clonotype has a count of ten or more. This chain uses TRBV29-1 with TRBJ2-7; 8 bases align to TRBD1. The germline V gene encodes CDR1 SQVTM and CDR2 ANQGSEA. The CDR3 runs to 13 residues. Trimming at V came to 7 bases and at J to 6 bases, leaving 11 bases not matched to a gene. For the CDR3, the DNA is TGCAGCGCACTCCGGGACAGGAATCTCGAGCAGTACTTC. Amino acids: CSALRDRNLEQYF.

V usage is TRBV7-6 and J usage is TRBJ2-2, with 10 bases identical to TRBD1. Unmatched junction bases numbered 3, after V lost 5 bases and J lost 0 bases. This CDR3 comprises 16 residues. Germline V gene lookup returns CDR1 SGHVS and CDR2 FNYEAQ. The CDR3 sequence: CASSLTGGANTGELFF. The CDR3 DNA reads as TGTGCCAGCAGCCTGACAGGGGGCGCGAACACCGGGGAGCTGTTTTTT.

Ten or more counts support this clonotype. J is TRBJ1-2 and V is TRBV6-2 or TRBV6-3; possible D gene TRBD1, 5 bases. CDR1 MNHEY and CDR2 SVGEGT come from the germline V gene. The CDR3 is 15 residues long. Trimming left V 0 bases short and J 6 bases short, with 14 bases between. The CDR3 loop reads CASSYSSGTLDGYTF. CDR3 nucleotide sequence: TGTGCCAGCAGTTACTCGTCCGGGACCCTTGATGGCTACACCTTC.

This clonotype was observed many times. The chain couples TRBV28 to TRBJ2-4, with 7 positions matching TRBD2. This CDR3 has 17 amino acids. V was clipped by 8 bases and J by 8 bases; unmatched bases: 21. Germline-derived CDR1 and CDR2 are MDHEN and SYDVKM. The CDR3 DNA follows: TGTGCCAGCTCCCTTGGGGAGGGACGGCCTGGTGGGGACATTCAGTACTTC. This translates into CASSLGEGRPGGDIQYF.

This clonotype was picked up many times. This sequence joins TRBV10-3 and TRBJ1-2; TRBD1 agrees at 8 bases. The V and J ends lost 4 bases and 1 base, in that order; junction bases with no gene match: 8. The germline gives CDR1 ENHRY, CDR2 SYGVKD. This CDR3 contains 16 residues. This CDR3 is CAISVDRGVNNYGYTF. The CDR3 region has the DNA TGTGCCATCAGTGTAGACAGGGGCGTCAATAACTATGGCTACACCTTC.

This clonotype was observed at least ten times. The CDR3 coding sequence is TGTGCCAGCACCTCAAGGGGGGACACTGAAGCTTTCTTT. It translates to CASTSRGDTEAFF. This sequence joins TRBV12-3 or TRBV12-4 and TRBJ1-1; D is perhaps TRBD1 (6 bases). The ends were cut back, 7 bases at V and 3 bases at J, with 12 bases in the middle. The CDR3 has 13 residues.

This clonotype was picked up a small number of times. J is TRBJ1-2 and V is TRBV20-1; tentative D call: TRBD1 (5 bases). The CDR3 spans 15 residues. Trimming removed 0 bases at V and 1 base at J, with 12 bases between. Germline V gives CDR1 DFQATT, CDR2 SNEGSKA (reference sequence). The DNA for the CDR3 is TGCAGTGCTAGAGATCCGGGACGGTTTAACTATGGCTACACCTTC. It translates to CSARDPGRFNYGYTF.